The source of this T cell receptor (beta chain) is a study of neurological immune-mediated disorders. TCRdb itself ran the 5' RACE reads through MiXCR, one entry per CDR3 protein. The sample has roughly 48,000 distinct CDR3 sequences; over 4.5% are singletons. Broader study findings: In HTLV-1-associated myelopathy, TCR clonal expansion was greatest, whereas multiple sclerosis had the least, falling below healthy controls.

The germline V gene has CDR1 SQVTM and CDR2 ANQGSEA. Trimming pared 8 bases from V and 6 bases from J, leaving 19 bases between. CDR3 length: 13 residues. For the sorted libraries, roughly 1 million CD4+ or CD8+ T cells were used. This clonotype was found many times. Antigen unknown. This TCR derives from a woman under 30 with multiple sclerosis. The V and J genes are TRBV29-1 and TRBJ1-1; no clear D. Material for sequencing was CD4+ T cells from blood. DNA of the CDR3: TGCAGCCCTGTGCGTGGGTTGGCCGCTGAAGCTTTCTTT. This gives the protein CSPVRGLAAEAFF.